Following are 25 T cell receptor beta chains from one sample sequenced in a study of cytomegalovirus exposure and HLA in healthy donors. Clones were read by immunoSEQ multiplex PCR, and TCRdb kept only the in-frame ones, dropping some. The data hold 180,000 or so clones, with about 83% observed a single time. Sequenced: PBMCs. The receptors stem from a woman aged 25-40 years in good health and CMV-seronegative.

The V and J genes are TRBV5-4 and TRBJ2-7; 7 bases line up with TRBD2. The CDR3 contains 15 residues. Per germline, CDR1 SGHNT and CDR2 YYREEE (reference sequence). Germline trimming cut 0 bases from V and 2 bases from J; bases unmatched to any gene: 5. Here the CDR3 reads CASSLGAGYTYEQYF. As DNA, the CDR3 is TGTGCCAGCAGCTTGGGAGCGGGGTACACCTACGAGCAGTACTTC.

The chain combines TRBV6-5 with TRBJ2-5; 9 bases fit TRBD1. The length of the CDR3 is 16 residues. CDR1 is MNHEY and CDR2 is SVGAGI in the germline V gene. The trim removed 0 bases at V and 5 bases at J, leaving 7 bases unmatched. CDR3 DNA: TGTGCCAGCAGTTACTCGATGAACAGGGGGCGTGAGACCCAGTACTTC. Translation gives CASSYSMNRGRETQYF.

The chain couples TRBV27 to TRBJ1-6, with D possibly matching TRBD1 (5 bases). Trimming took off 7 bases at V and 5 bases at J, with 21 bases between the two ends. The germline V gene encodes CDR1 MNHEY and CDR2 SMNVEV (reference sequence). The CDR3 is 17 residues long. The CDR3 region is CASTMGGGSFHNSPLHF. CDR3 sequence (DNA): TGTGCCAGCACTATGGGGGGGGGATCGTTCCATAATTCACCCCTCCACTTT.

This clone appeared a single time. The CDR3 region is CASSPFAGGPGTSYEQYF. The CDR3 DNA reads TGTGCCAGCTCACCCTTCGCGGGGGGGCCCGGGACCTCCTACGAGCAGTACTTC. The V and J genes are TRBV18 and TRBJ2-7; 9 nucleotides align to TRBD2. The V segment lost 3 bases and the J segment 0 bases; nucleotides outside the gene matches: 12. Germline V gene lookup returns CDR1 KGHSH and CDR2 LQKENI. The CDR3 has 18 residues.

The rearrangement joins TRBV7-8 to TRBJ1-2, with D unclear. The CDR3 runs to 15 residues. From germline, CDR1 is SGHVS and CDR2 FQNEAQ. Trimming removed 1 base at V and 4 bases at J, with 13 bases between. The CDR3 protein is CASSLESSYIYGYTF. The DNA of the CDR3 is TGTGCCAGCAGCTTAGAGAGTAGTTATATCTATGGCTACACCTTC.

The chain uses TRBV15 and TRBJ1-4; D remains ambiguous. V was shortened by 5 bases and J by 4 bases, with 11 bases between the two germline ends. The CDR3 runs to 14 residues. The V gene's germline CDR1 is LNHNV and CDR2 YYDKDF (reference sequence). The CDR3: CATSGGGNNEKLFF. The DNA of the CDR3 is TGTGCCACCAGCGGCGGAGGTAATAATGAAAAACTGTTTTTT.

The chain is built from TRBV7-2 and TRBJ2-7; D possibly corresponds to TRBD2 (5 bases). V lost 3 bases and J lost 4, with 19 bases in between. Germline CDR1 SGHTA, CDR2 FQGNSA. The CDR3 consists of 16 residues. DNA of the CDR3: TGTGCCAGCAGCTTGAGGGTCCTGCGACCTTTTTACGAGCAGTACTTC. Encoded protein: CASSLRVLRPFYEQYF.

The V gene is TRBV5-6, the J gene TRBJ2-3; 10 nucleotides line up with TRBD2. This CDR3 is built from 16 residues. CDR1 is SGHDT and CDR2 is YYEEEE in the germline V gene. J gave up 3 bases and V 1 base, and 5 bases lay outside the gene matches. The CDR3 nucleotides read TGTGCCAGCAGCTTGTGGCTAGCGGGGGTGACAGATACGCAGTATTTT. This sequence encodes CASSLWLAGVTDTQYF.

This rearrangement joins TRBV4-1 to TRBJ2-7, with 12 bases aligning to TRBD2. The CDR3 totals 17 residues. J gave up 7 bases and V 1 base, and 11 bases lay outside the gene matches. The germline CDR1 and CDR2 sequences are MGHRA and YSYEKL. In DNA, the CDR3 is TGCGCCAGCAGCCAAGCTAGCGGGGGGGGGAATACGTGGGAGCAGTACTTC. This encodes CASSQASGGGNTWEQYF.

This clone was recorded once. For the CDR3, the DNA is TGTGCCAGCTCAGGCCGGCGACAGGGAGAGGAAGCTTTCTTT. This translates into CASSGRRQGEEAFF. The rearrangement joins TRBV18 to TRBJ1-1; 7 positions agree with TRBD1. The germline V gene encodes CDR1 KGHSH and CDR2 LQKENI. This CDR3 has 14 amino acids. After removal of 5 bases from V and 8 bases from J, the junction contained 11 bases not matched to a gene.

The chain is built from TRBV7-8 and TRBJ2-1, with TRBD2 identical over 8 bases. J was trimmed by 6 bases and V by 3 bases; bases with no gene match: 13. CDR3 length equals 17 residues. CDR1 is SGHVS, CDR2 FQNEAQ, per germline. In DNA, the CDR3 is TGTGCCAGCAGCTTGGACGGGGGGGTAAGACACAGCAATGAGCAGTTCTTC. It specifies CASSLDGGVRHSNEQFF.

This chain's CDR3 is CASSSGQSEPTIYF. DNA for the CDR3: TGTGCCAGCAGCTCCGGACAGAGCGAGCCCACCATATATTTT. The rearrangement joins TRBV11-3 to TRBJ1-3; the D gene is possibly TRBD1 (6 bases). Trimming took off 4 bases at V and 9 bases at J, with 16 bases between the two ends. The CDR3 spans 14 residues. Germline V gene lookup returns CDR1 SGHNT and CDR2 YENEEA.

CDR3 amino acids: CASSSYSGVGNYNEQFF. The CDR3 DNA sequence: TGTGCCAGCAGCTCATATAGCGGGGTCGGAAACTACAATGAGCAGTTCTTC. The chain has TRBV11-3 and TRBJ2-1, with TRBD2 matching 8 bases. The CDR3 spans 17 residues. J was trimmed by 3 bases and V by 4 bases; bases with no gene match: 11. In germline, CDR1 is SGHNT, CDR2 YENEEA.

This chain joins TRBV4-1 and TRBJ1-5; no firm D call. Germline V gene lookup returns CDR1 MGHRA and CDR2 YSYEKL. V shed 0 bases and J shed 7 bases, with 10 bases lying between them. The CDR3 is 14 residues long. The CDR3 DNA reads as TGCGCCAGCAGCCAAGAAGGAGGGAGCCAGCCCCAGCATTTT. This sequence encodes CASSQEGGSQPQHF.

The chain links TRBV18 to TRBJ1-2, with a tentative D call TRBD1 (5 bases). The CDR3 is made up of 13 amino acids. V was shortened by 6 bases and J by 8 bases, with 16 bases between the two germline ends. Germline loops: CDR1 KGHSH, CDR2 LQKENI. CDR3 sequence: CASSESAGVGYTF. For the CDR3, the DNA is TGTGCCAGCTCCGAATCAGCGGGGGTCGGCTACACCTTC. The full variable domain, completed using reference TRBV18 and TRBJ1-2, is NAGVMQNPRHLVRRRGQEARLRCSPMKGHSHVYWYRQLPEEGLKFMVYLQKENIIDESGMPKERFSAEFPKEGPSILRIQQVVRGDSAAYFCASSESAGVGYTFGSGTRLTVV.

This clone was seen only once. The V gene is TRBV27, the J gene TRBJ2-2; D uncertain. This CDR3 has 12 amino acids. V gave up 3 bases and J gave up 4 bases, with 3 bases separating them. The germline CDR1 and CDR2 sequences are MNHEY and SMNVEV (reference sequence). The CDR3, as DNA: TGTGCCAGCAGTTTCGGCACCGGGGAGCTGTTTTTT. Protein: CASSFGTGELFF.

The chain uses TRBV2 and TRBJ1-3; no clear D gene. Looked up from germline, CDR1 is SNHLY and CDR2 is FYNNEI. Trimming took off 6 bases at V and 0 bases at J, with 6 bases between the two ends. The CDR3 is 13 amino acids. Written as DNA, the CDR3 is TGTGCCAGCAGCCGGGACTCTGGAAACACCATATATTTT. It is translated as CASSRDSGNTIYF. Using reference TRBV2 and TRBJ1-3 for the parts outside the CDR3, the full variable domain is EPEVTQTPSHQVTQMGQEVILRCVPISNHLYFYWYRQILGQKVEFLVSFYNNEISEKSEIFDDQFSVERPDGSNFTLKIRSTKLEDSAMYFCASSRDSGNTIYFGEGSWLTVV.

V and J are TRBV30 and TRBJ2-6, with D possibly being TRBD2 (5 bases). V was clipped by 4 bases and J by 2 bases, with 9 bases between them. The CDR3 is 14 residues long. Germline assignment: CDR1 GTSNPN and CDR2 SVGIG (reference sequence). The CDR3 DNA reads TGTGCCTGGACCGGAGGCACTGGGGCCAACGTCCTGACTTTC. It yields the protein CAWTGGTGANVLTF.

This chain links TRBV7-2 with TRBJ1-1; D gene ambiguous. Germline V gives CDR1 SGHTA, CDR2 FQGNSA. This CDR3 is built from 13 residues. Deletions cut 7 bases from V and 5 bases from J, with 14 bases between. The CDR3 sequence is CASTTLLETEAFF. The CDR3 coding sequence is TGTGCCAGCACCACCCTCCTAGAAACTGAAGCTTTCTTT.

The DNA for the CDR3 is TGTGCCAGCAGCCCTACAGGGCTCGACGGGGAGCTGTTTTTT. Protein: CASSPTGLDGELFF. This chain links TRBV4-2 with TRBJ2-2; possible D gene TRBD1, 6 bases. V lost 4 bases, J lost 7 bases, and 13 bases lay in between. This CDR3 comprises 14 residues. Germline V lookup: CDR1 LGHNA, CDR2 YNFKEQ.

In this sample, this clone turned up a few times. V usage is TRBV5-1 and J usage is TRBJ1-3, with no clear D. Germline V gives CDR1 SGHRS, CDR2 YFSETQ. The CDR3 consists of 14 residues. Between the trimmed V and J ends, which lost 1 base and 3 bases, there was a span of 8 bases. The CDR3 sequence: CASSLNGIGNTIYF. CDR3 DNA: TGCGCCAGCAGCTTGAACGGGATTGGAAACACCATATATTTT.

The gene calls are TRBV5-6 and TRBJ2-5; D perhaps matches TRBD1 (5 bases). CDR1 and CDR2 (germline): SGHDT, YYEEEE. Between the trimmed V and J ends, which lost 3 bases and 3 bases, there was a span of 12 bases. The CDR3 length is 14 residues. The CDR3 loop is CASSYWTHEETQYF. For the CDR3, the DNA is TGTGCCAGCAGCTATTGGACACACGAAGAGACCCAGTACTTC.

This chain connects TRBV15 to TRBJ2-7; 9 bases agree with TRBD1. Looked up from germline, CDR1 is LNHNV and CDR2 is YYDKDF (reference sequence). The CDR3 is 15 residues long. Unmatched junction bases numbered 3, after V lost 1 base and J lost 2 bases. The CDR3 coding sequence is TGTGCCACCAGCAGAGCAGGACAGGGGCCCTACGAGCAGTACTTC. Its protein is CATSRAGQGPYEQYF.

The V gene is TRBV11-2, the J gene TRBJ1-4, with D perhaps matching TRBD1 (6 bases). The CDR3 has 14 amino acids. Germline assignment: CDR1 SGHAT and CDR2 FQNNGV. Trimming shortened V by 4 bases and J by 4 bases, and 10 bases separated the two germline ends. For the CDR3, the DNA is TGTGCCAGCAGCTCGACAGGTCTTAATGAAAAACTGTTTTTT. Residues: CASSSTGLNEKLFF.

The rearrangement links TRBV5-1 to TRBJ2-3; 8 bases line up with TRBD2. With V trimmed by 0 bases and J by 6 bases, 9 bases remained unmatched. The CDR3 consists of 16 residues. Germline V gene data show CDR1 as SGHRS and CDR2 as YFSETQ. The CDR3 region is CASSLVAAGAGDTQYF. CDR3 coding DNA: TGCGCCAGCAGCTTGGTTGCAGCGGGGGCAGGGGATACGCAGTATTTT. Complete variable domain (other parts from reference TRBV5-1 and TRBJ2-3): KAGVTQTPRYLIKTRGQQVTLSCSPISGHRSVSWYQQTPGQGLQFLFEYFSETQRNKGNFPGRFSGRQFSNSRSEMNVSTLELGDSALYLCASSLVAAGAGDTQYFGPGTRLTVL.